The T cell receptor beta chain described here comes from a study of blood T cell repertoires in COVID-19. Turning to the study itself: Specimens from acute and convalescent COVID-19 originated in the United States, Italy and Spain. In each case, the material was cDNA or gDNA derived from T cells, B-cell-depleted T cells, or PBMCs.

Original handling: Nucleated cell number was recorded as an estimate derived from reference gene primer amplification. TCRdb's copy holds only in-frame clones and misses some; the assay was immunoSEQ multiplex PCR. V and J calls and clone size come straight from that table; D and trimming were deduced from the DNA. The sample comprises roughly 430,000 clones, roughly 87% of which are singletons, and around 1.9% rests with the top ten. The CDR3 has 15 amino acids. V shed 5 bases and J 1 base; nucleotides not matched to a gene: 7. The germline CDR1 and CDR2 sequences are GTSNPN and SVGIG (reference sequence). This study enrolled people aged about 18 to 95 from approximately 24 US geographic areas. This clone has only a few counts.

The sample consisted of PBMCs or T cells enriched from blood (not recorded which). This clonotype was obtained from a woman between 35 and 50 years old with acute COVID-19. The chain joins TRBV30 to TRBJ1-3; 8 nucleotides agree with TRBD1. The CDR3 is CAWGQGLVSGNTIYF. In nucleotides, the CDR3 is TGTGCCTGGGGACAGGGCTTGGTATCTGGAAACACCATATATTTT.